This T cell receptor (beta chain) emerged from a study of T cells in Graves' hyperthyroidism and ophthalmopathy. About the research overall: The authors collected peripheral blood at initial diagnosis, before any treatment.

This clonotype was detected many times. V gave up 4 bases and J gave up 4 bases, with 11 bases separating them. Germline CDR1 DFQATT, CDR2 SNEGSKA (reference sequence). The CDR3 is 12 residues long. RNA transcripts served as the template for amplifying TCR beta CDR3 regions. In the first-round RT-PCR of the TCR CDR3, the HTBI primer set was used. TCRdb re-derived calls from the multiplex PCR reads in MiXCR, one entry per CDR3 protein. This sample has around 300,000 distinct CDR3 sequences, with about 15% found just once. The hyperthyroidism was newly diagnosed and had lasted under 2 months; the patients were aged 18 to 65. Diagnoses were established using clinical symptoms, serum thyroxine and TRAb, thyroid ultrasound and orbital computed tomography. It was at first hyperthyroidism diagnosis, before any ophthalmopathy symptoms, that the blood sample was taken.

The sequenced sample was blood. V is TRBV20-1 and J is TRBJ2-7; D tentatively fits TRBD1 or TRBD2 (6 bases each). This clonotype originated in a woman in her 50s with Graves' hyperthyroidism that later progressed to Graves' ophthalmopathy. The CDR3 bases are TGCAGTGCTAAGGGGGGTCCGTACGAGCAGTACTTC. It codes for CSAKGGPYEQYF.